This is a list of T cell receptor beta chains from one sample in a study of blood T cell repertoires in COVID-19. The protocol was immunoSEQ multiplex PCR, while the TCRdb copy is restricted to in-frame clones and leaves out a portion. The repertoire holds about 40,000 clones, with about nine tenths as singletons. Sequencing used peripheral blood. These receptors all stem from a woman of 80 years or more with active COVID-19. Both conserved end residues are part of each CDR3. The D gene is left open where the match is weak. A clone size is listed for some rows: how often the clone was seen (once, few, many), or a class if it is expanded.

cdr3_length	v_call	j_call	clone_size	d_call	cdr3_aa	cdr3_nt
16	TRBV5-1	TRBJ1-1	NA	TRBD1	CASSLAPDRGDTEAFF	TGCGCCAGCAGCTTGGCCCCGGACAGGGGGGACACTGAAGCTTTCTTT
16	TRBV19	TRBJ1-6	few	TRBD1	CASSIVTGQRNSPLHF	TGTGCCAGTAGTATAGTCACGGGACAGAGGAATTCACCCCTCCACTTT
17	TRBV4-3	TRBJ1-1	NA	NA	CASSQESGPRQNTEAFF	TGCGCCAGCAGCCAAGAATCTGGGCCGCGACAGAACACTGAAGCTTTCTTT
15	TRBV5-1	TRBJ2-3	NA	NA	CASSPRGGRTDTQYF	TGCGCCAGCAGCCCTAGGGGGGGAAGGACAGATACGCAGTATTTT
14	TRBV30	TRBJ2-7	NA	NA	CAWSVSLGPYEQYF	TGTGCCTGGAGTGTATCCCTGGGCCCCTACGAGCAGTACTTC
14	TRBV4-1	TRBJ2-1	NA	NA	CASSQDRSYNEQFF	TGCGCCAGCAGCCAAGATAGGAGCTACAATGAGCAGTTCTTC
14	TRBV7-9	TRBJ2-1	NA	TRBD1	CASSPGTGIDEQFF	TGTGCCAGCAGCCCCGGGACAGGGATCGATGAGCAGTTCTTC
16	TRBV28	TRBJ2-2	NA	TRBD2	CASSRLAGGKGGELFF	TGTGCCAGCAGTCGGCTAGCGGGGGGTAAGGGCGGGGAGCTGTTTTTT
12	TRBV6-5	TRBJ2-5	NA	NA	CASRRRQETQYF	TGTGCCAGCAGACGGCGGCAAGAGACCCAGTACTTC
13	TRBV5-4	TRBJ2-7	NA	NA	CASSPGHVYEQYF	TGTGCCAGCAGTCCGGGACACGTCTACGAGCAGTACTTC
19	TRBV19	TRBJ2-3	NA	TRBD2	CASSITFGLAGGPPDTQYF	TGTGCCAGTAGTATCACATTTGGACTAGCGGGGGGGCCCCCAGATACGCAGTATTTT
17	TRBV6-4	TRBJ2-1	NA	TRBD2	CASIFSDSGGAGSEQFF	TGTGCCAGCATTTTTTCGGACTCGGGGGGGGCCGGCAGTGAGCAGTTCTTC
14	TRBV6-6	TRBJ2-3	NA	TRBD2	CASRAGGSTDTQYF	TGTGCCAGCAGAGCGGGGGGAAGCACAGATACGCAGTATTTT
17	TRBV19	TRBJ2-3	NA	TRBD2	CASTPPSAGGFVDTQYF	TGTGCCAGTACCCCCCCCTCAGCGGGGGGATTTGTAGATACGCAGTATTTT
14	TRBV4-1	TRBJ1-1	NA	NA	CASSKTGSGTEAFF	TGCGCCAGCAGCAAAACAGGGAGCGGCACTGAAGCTTTCTTT
14	TRBV19	TRBJ1-4	NA	NA	CASSIADSGEKLFF	TGTGCCAGTAGTATAGCGGACAGCGGAGAAAAACTGTTTTTT
13	TRBV18	TRBJ2-3	NA	NA	CASSQDYTDTQYF	TGTGCCAGCTCCCAGGACTATACAGATACGCAGTATTTT
18	TRBV6-2/TRBV6-3	TRBJ2-7	NA	TRBD1	CASSYPRPPRGLYYEQYF	TGTGCCAGCAGTTACCCGCGGCCTCCCAGGGGGCTGTATTACGAGCAGTACTTC
18	TRBV19	TRBJ1-5	NA	NA	CASSIPFGREYSNQPQHF	TGTGCCAGTAGTATCCCCTTTGGACGGGAGTATAGCAATCAGCCCCAGCATTTT
14	TRBV12-2	TRBJ2-3	NA	NA	CASRLRRVGDTQYF	TGTGCAAGTCGCTTGCGGAGAGTTGGAGATACGCAGTATTTT
13	TRBV4-1	TRBJ2-7	NA	NA	CASSQDFSDEQYF	TGCGCCAGCAGCCAAGATTTTTCGGACGAGCAGTACTTC
15	TRBV5-1	TRBJ1-1	once	TRBD1	CASSLRQGQNTEAFF	TGCGCCAGCAGCCTCCGACAGGGGCAGAACACTGAAGCTTTCTTT
13	TRBV7-9	TRBJ2-5	NA	TRBD2	CASRGLVAETQYF	TGTGCCAGCAGGGGACTAGTTGCTGAGACCCAGTACTTC
16	TRBV5-6	TRBJ2-5	once	NA	CASSFQTVGFQETQYF	TGTGCCAGCAGCTTTCAGACAGTGGGCTTCCAAGAGACCCAGTACTTC
15	TRBV4-3	TRBJ1-2	NA	NA	CASSTTLIRPYGYTF	TGCGCCAGCAGTACGACACTTATTCGCCCCTATGGCTACACCTTC
14	TRBV28	TRBJ1-3	NA	NA	CASSSGGPGNTIYF	TGTGCCAGCAGTTCCGGGGGGCCTGGAAACACCATATATTTT
13	TRBV27	TRBJ1-2	NA	NA	CASSSTENYGYTF	TGTGCCAGCAGTTCAACAGAAAACTATGGCTACACCTTC
18	TRBV28	TRBJ1-6	NA	NA	CASSPGGYKSSYNSPLHF	TGTGCCAGCAGTCCTGGTGGTTATAAGAGCTCCTATAATTCACCCCTCCACTTT
16	TRBV7-8	TRBJ1-2	few	TRBD1	CASSFLAQGASSGYTF	TGTGCCAGCAGCTTTTTAGCGCAGGGGGCGAGTAGTGGCTACACCTTC
15	TRBV7-6	TRBJ1-2	few	TRBD1	CASSPGQGDNYGYTF	TGTGCCAGCAGCCCTGGACAGGGGGATAACTATGGCTACACCTTC
15	TRBV28	TRBJ2-3	NA	NA	CASSSLRVNKDTQYF	TGTGCCAGCAGTTCTCTCAGGGTGAACAAGGATACGCAGTATTTT
14	TRBV18	TRBJ1-3	NA	NA	CASSPDSSGNTIYF	TGTGCCAGCTCACCGGACAGCTCTGGAAACACCATATATTTT
14	TRBV7-9	TRBJ1-1	NA	NA	CASSFAQTNTEAFF	TGTGCCAGCAGCTTCGCACAGACGAACACTGAAGCTTTCTTT
16	TRBV11-2	TRBJ1-4	NA	TRBD1	CASSLTTGALNEKLFF	TGTGCCAGCAGCTTAACGACAGGGGCGCTTAATGAAAAACTGTTTTTT
14	TRBV14	TRBJ2-7	NA	TRBD1	CASSQGTGPYEQYF	TGTGCCAGCAGCCAAGGGACAGGACCCTACGAGCAGTACTTC
15	TRBV7-2	TRBJ2-1	NA	TRBD1	CASSPRPGQYNEQFF	TGTGCCAGCAGCCCGCGACCGGGACAGTACAATGAGCAGTTCTTC
13	TRBV6-5	TRBJ1-4	NA	NA	CATSFRSRRKLFF	TGTGCCACCTCCTTTAGGAGTCGCCGAAAACTGTTTTTT
15	TRBV6-5	TRBJ1-6	NA	NA	CASRLDGGAKSPLHF	TGTGCCAGCAGACTCGATGGGGGGGCAAAATCACCCCTCCACTTT
15	TRBV19	TRBJ1-5	NA	NA	CASSIDLGFSQPQHF	TGTGCCAGTAGTATAGATCTCGGGTTCAGCCAGCCCCAGCATTTT
13	TRBV28	TRBJ2-7	NA	NA	CASSLGARPKQYF	TGTGCCAGCAGTTTGGGGGCCAGGCCTAAGCAGTACTTC
14	TRBV7-7	TRBJ2-5	NA	TRBD1	CASSRTGVRETQYF	TGTGCTAGCAGCCGGACAGGGGTGCGAGAGACCCAGTACTTC
15	TRBV5-4	TRBJ2-7	NA	NA	CASSMSPGAAYEQYF	TGTGCCAGCAGTATGTCACCAGGGGCGGCCTACGAGCAGTACTTC
15	TRBV7-2	TRBJ2-3	NA	TRBD1	CASSRGTGATDTQYF	TGTGCCAGCAGCCGTGGGACAGGAGCCACAGATACGCAGTATTTT
13	TRBV29-1	TRBJ1-1	NA	TRBD1	CSARTGGNTEAFF	TGCAGCGCGCGGACAGGGGGTAACACTGAAGCTTTCTTT
16	TRBV28	TRBJ2-1	once	TRBD2	CASSPPGLAGGNEQFF	TGTGCCAGCAGTCCCCCGGGACTAGCGGGGGGGAATGAGCAGTTCTTC
18	TRBV4-3	TRBJ2-6	NA	NA	CASSPHGQSTSGANVLTF	TGCGCCAGCAGCCCGCACGGACAGTCTACCTCTGGGGCCAACGTCCTGACTTTC